A selection of T cell receptor beta chains follows, all from one sample in a study of blood T cells in healthy people across ages. TCRdb re-analysed the 5' RACE reads in MiXCR, keeping a single row per CDR3 protein. The repertoire has roughly 1.6 million distinct CDR3 sequences, approximately 32% of them found once; the top ten carry around 11%. The source material was blood. The source is a woman under 40 in good health. Both conserved end residues are part of each CDR3. Fields, in order: V gene, J gene, D gene, clone size, CDR3 DNA, CDR3 protein. The D gene is left open where the match is weak. Not all rows give a size; the values are once, few, many and, for expanded clones, a class.

TRBV20-1	TRBJ1-5	.	.	TGCAGTGCTAGGTACGGAGTCAATCAGCCCCAGCATTTT	CSARYGVNQPQHF
TRBV11-1	TRBJ1-2	TRBD1	few	TGTGCCAGCAGCTTGGGTGCCGGGACAGGGGCGAACTATGGCTACACCTTC	CASSLGAGTGANYGYTF
TRBV7-2	TRBJ2-5	.	many	TGTGCCAGCAGCTCGCTCGGGTTGGAGACCCAGTACTTC	CASSSLGLETQYF
TRBV20-1	TRBJ1-5	.	.	TGCAGTGCTAGCATCGGACGGTATAGCAATCAGCCCCAGCATTTT	CSASIGRYSNQPQHF
TRBV5-6	TRBJ2-3	.	.	TGTGCCAGCAGCTTGGTTCCCGGGAGCACGCAGTATTTT	CASSLVPGSTQYF
TRBV6-1	TRBJ1-2	.	few	TGTGCCAGCAGTGGAGCCCTTTTCTATGGCTACACCTTC	CASSGALFYGYTF
TRBV4-1	TRBJ1-4	.	.	TGCGCCAGCAGCCGCCAGAGGAATGAAAAACTGTTTTTT	CASSRQRNEKLFF
TRBV6-2/TRBV6-3	TRBJ2-3	.	few	TGTGCCAGCAGTTCTTATCAGGGAAGACCACGGGGAGATACGCAGTATTTT	CASSSYQGRPRGDTQYF
TRBV20-1	TRBJ1-5	.	few	TGCAGTGCTAGAGGTGGGGCAGCAAGACAGCCCCAGCATTTT	CSARGGAARQPQHF
TRBV7-9	TRBJ2-5	.	.	TGTGCCAGCAGCTTAGGCCTCTCCGGGACAGGGACTAGAGAGACCCAGTACTTC	CASSLGLSGTGTRETQYF
TRBV28	TRBJ2-1	.	.	TGTGCCAGCAGTTTACTACAGGGTCAAGGGCAGTTCTTC	CASSLLQGQGQFF
TRBV7-6	TRBJ2-1	.	once	TGTGCCAGCAGCCTCAATATCGGACTTACTACCCACAATGAGCAGTTCTTC	CASSLNIGLTTHNEQFF
TRBV27	TRBJ2-1	TRBD1	.	TGTGCCAGCAGGGACGGGACAGGAGGTGGGGGCAATGAGCAGTTCTTC	CASRDGTGGGGNEQFF
TRBV3-1	TRBJ2-2	TRBD2	.	TGTGCCAGCAGCCAAGATCTCAGGGGACTAGCGGGAGGGACCGGGGAGCTGTTTTTT	CASSQDLRGLAGGTGELFF
TRBV20-1	TRBJ2-3	TRBD2	.	TGCAGTGGTCGCCGTCCGGGACTAGCATCAGATACGCAGTATTTT	CSGRRPGLASDTQYF
TRBV27	TRBJ1-1	.	.	TGTGCCAGCAGCTCCCTTTACCAAGGGAGAACTGAAGCTTTCTTT	CASSSLYQGRTEAFF
TRBV5-5	TRBJ2-1	TRBD2	few	TGTGCCAGCAGCTTGTGGACTAGCGGCCACAATGAGCAGTTCTTC	CASSLWTSGHNEQFF
TRBV7-9	TRBJ2-7	TRBD1	many	TGTGCCAGCAGCTTAGCCCCAGGGGGCAGTGACGAGCAGTACTTC	CASSLAPGGSDEQYF
TRBV28	TRBJ1-1	.	.	TGTGCCAGCACATCGGGTCGGGCCACTGAAGCTTTCTTT	CASTSGRATEAFF
TRBV5-1	TRBJ2-3	TRBD2	.	TGCGCCAGCAGCGGACTAGCGGGGGGGCGGACTAGCACAGATACGCAGTATTTT	CASSGLAGGRTSTDTQYF
TRBV6-2/TRBV6-3	TRBJ2-7	.	few	TGTGCCGGCAGTTACTCAGGGGGGTACGAGCAGTACTTC	CAGSYSGGYEQYF
TRBV3-1	TRBJ2-2	.	few	TGTGCCAGCAGCCAGAAGCTGAACACCGGGGAGCTGTTTTTT	CASSQKLNTGELFF
TRBV20-1	TRBJ1-2	.	.	TGCAGTGCCGCCATGGGGGGCGCGGACGGCTATGGCTACACCTTC	CSAAMGGADGYGYTF
TRBV9	TRBJ2-1	TRBD1	few	TGTGCCAGCAGCGGGGGACAGTCGTTGGAGCAGTTCTTC	CASSGGQSLEQFF
TRBV20-1	TRBJ2-1	TRBD2	few	TGCAGTGCTAGAGATCACGCTAGCGGTAACAATGAGCAGTTCTTC	CSARDHASGNNEQFF
TRBV4-2	TRBJ2-5	.	many	TGTGCCAGCAGCCAAGATATCCCGTCGGACAAAAGGCAAGAGACCCAGTACTTC	CASSQDIPSDKRQETQYF
TRBV3-1	TRBJ2-1	TRBD1	few	TGTGCCAGCAGCCAACGGGTAACAGGGGTCCTCTCCTACAATGAGCAGTTCTTC	CASSQRVTGVLSYNEQFF
TRBV20-1	TRBJ2-1	TRBD2	.	TGCAGTGCCCCAAAGCGGGAGACGGGCAATGAGCAGTTCTTC	CSAPKRETGNEQFF
TRBV10-3	TRBJ2-1	.	many	TGTGCCATCGGAAACCTCTACAATGAGCAGTTCTTC	CAIGNLYNEQFF
TRBV9	TRBJ2-7	.	.	TGTGCCAGCAGCCCCCATCTCGACAGGTCCTACGAGCAGTACTTC	CASSPHLDRSYEQYF
TRBV7-3	TRBJ2-3	.	few	TGTGCCAGCAGCGCCACCCTCAAAGATACGCAGTATTTT	CASSATLKDTQYF
TRBV7-3	TRBJ2-1	TRBD2	.	TGTGCCAGCAGCTTACAAAGTAGCGGGAGCTCCTACAATGAGCAGTTCTTC	CASSLQSSGSSYNEQFF
TRBV7-8	TRBJ2-3	TRBD2	.	TGTGCCAGCCTTACCCCCGGGACTAGCGGGAATACGCAGTATTTT	CASLTPGTSGNTQYF
TRBV27	TRBJ2-5	TRBD2	few	TGTGCCAGCAGTTTTGCGGGAGGAAGGTCGGAGACCCAGTACTTC	CASSFAGGRSETQYF
TRBV20-1	TRBJ1-6	.	few	TGCAGTGCTAGAGATTCGACAGATAATTCACCCCTCCACTTT	CSARDSTDNSPLHF
TRBV4-1	TRBJ2-5	TRBD2	.	TGCGCCAGCAGCCAGGGACTATTGGAGACCCAGTACTTC	CASSQGLLETQYF
TRBV12-3/TRBV12-4	TRBJ1-6	.	.	TGTGCCAGCAGTTTCGTAGGGAGCTCCTATAATTCACCCCTCCACTTT	CASSFVGSSYNSPLHF
TRBV28	TRBJ2-1	.	many	TGTGCCAGCAGTGTCGAGTGGGGCAATGAGCAGTTCTTC	CASSVEWGNEQFF
TRBV3-1	TRBJ1-5	TRBD1	.	TGTGCCAGCAGCCAAGAAACTCTGAGGACAGGGGGCGGTCAGCCCCAGCATTTT	CASSQETLRTGGGQPQHF
TRBV28	TRBJ2-1	.	.	TGTGCCAGCAGCGGAGATGAGCAGTTCTTC	CASSGDEQFF
TRBV7-9	TRBJ1-4	.	few	TGTGCCAGCAGCTTAGTAGGATCAACTAATGAAAAACTGTTTTTT	CASSLVGSTNEKLFF
TRBV5-1	TRBJ2-5	TRBD1	few	TGCGCCAGCAGCGTCTCCGACAGGGTGGGAGAGACCCAGTACTTC	CASSVSDRVGETQYF
TRBV14	TRBJ1-4	TRBD1	.	TGTGCCAGCAGCCCCCGACAGGGAACTGAAAAACTGTTTTTT	CASSPRQGTEKLFF
TRBV29-1	TRBJ1-1	.	few	TGCAGCGCCTCTTTGGGGTCCTCCACTGAAGCTTTCTTT	CSASLGSSTEAFF
TRBV11-2	TRBJ2-3	.	.	TGTGCCGGCAGCCTAGCTTTTACAGATACGCAGTATTTT	CAGSLAFTDTQYF
TRBV3-1	TRBJ2-7	TRBD2	few	TGTGCCAGCAGCCTTAGAGGACTAGGTGGCTACGAGCAGTACTTC	CASSLRGLGGYEQYF
TRBV20-1	TRBJ2-7	.	.	TGCAGTGCTGCCCTCCAGTCGAACTACGAGCAGTACTTC	CSAALQSNYEQYF
TRBV18	TRBJ2-1	.	.	TGTGCCAGCTCACCCGGGGTCCTCAATGAGCAGTTCTTC	CASSPGVLNEQFF
TRBV7-9	TRBJ1-5	.	.	TGTGCCAGCAACGATCAGCCCCAGCATTTT	CASNDQPQHF